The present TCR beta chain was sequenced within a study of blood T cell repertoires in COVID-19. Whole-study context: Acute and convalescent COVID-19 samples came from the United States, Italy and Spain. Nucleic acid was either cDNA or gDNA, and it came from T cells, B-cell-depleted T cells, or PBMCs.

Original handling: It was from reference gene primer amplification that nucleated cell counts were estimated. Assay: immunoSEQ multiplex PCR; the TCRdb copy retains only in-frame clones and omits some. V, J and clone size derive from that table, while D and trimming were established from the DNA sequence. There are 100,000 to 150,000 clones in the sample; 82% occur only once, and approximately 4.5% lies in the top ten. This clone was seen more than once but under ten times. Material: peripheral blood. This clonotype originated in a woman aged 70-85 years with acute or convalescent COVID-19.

The CDR3 region is CASTGSGTNTEAFF. In nucleotides, the CDR3 is TGCGCCAGCACGGGGTCTGGCACGAACACTGAAGCTTTCTTT. The chain uses TRBV5-1 and TRBJ1-1; D remains unclear. This CDR3 has 14 amino acids. Germline lookup yields CDR1 SGHRS and CDR2 YFSETQ. Trimming took off 6 bases at V and 1 base at J, with 13 bases between the two ends.